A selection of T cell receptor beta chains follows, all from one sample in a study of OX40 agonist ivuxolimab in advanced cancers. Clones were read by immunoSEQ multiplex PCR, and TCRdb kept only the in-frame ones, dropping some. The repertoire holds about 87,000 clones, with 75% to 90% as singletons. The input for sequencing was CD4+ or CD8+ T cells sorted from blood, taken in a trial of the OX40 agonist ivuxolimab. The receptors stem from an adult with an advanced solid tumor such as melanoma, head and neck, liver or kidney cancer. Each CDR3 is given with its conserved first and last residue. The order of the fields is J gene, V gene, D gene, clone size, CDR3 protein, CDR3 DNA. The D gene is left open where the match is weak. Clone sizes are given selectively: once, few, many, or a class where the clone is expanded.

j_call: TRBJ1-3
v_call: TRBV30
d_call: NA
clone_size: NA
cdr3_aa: CAWRTGSTGNTIYF
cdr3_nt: TGTGCCTGGCGTACAGGCTCCACTGGAAACACCATATATTTT

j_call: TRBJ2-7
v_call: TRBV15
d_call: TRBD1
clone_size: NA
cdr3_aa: CATSFGTGGSYEQYF
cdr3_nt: TGTGCCACCAGCTTCGGGACAGGGGGTTCCTACGAGCAGTACTTC

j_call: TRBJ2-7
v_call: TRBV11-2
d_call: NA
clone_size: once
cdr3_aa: CASSTRGGDRPLYEQYF
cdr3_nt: TGTGCCAGCAGCACAAGGGGGGGGGACAGACCCCTCTACGAGCAGTACTTC

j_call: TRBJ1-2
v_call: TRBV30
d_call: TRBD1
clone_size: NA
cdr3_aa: CAWSVLGRGGYTF
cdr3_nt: TGTGCCTGGAGTGTACTTGGCAGGGGGGGCTACACCTTC

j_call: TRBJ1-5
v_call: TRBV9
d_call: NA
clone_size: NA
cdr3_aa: CASTTGPHNQPQHF
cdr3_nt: TGTGCCAGCACCACAGGCCCCCACAATCAGCCCCAGCATTTT

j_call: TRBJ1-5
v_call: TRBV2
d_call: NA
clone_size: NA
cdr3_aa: CASNKVNQPQHF
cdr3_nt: TGTGCCAGCAATAAGGTGAATCAGCCCCAGCATTTT

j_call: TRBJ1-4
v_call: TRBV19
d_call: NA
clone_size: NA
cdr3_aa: CASSIGAFNEKLFF
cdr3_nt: TGTGCCAGTAGTATCGGTGCATTTAATGAAAAACTGTTTTTT

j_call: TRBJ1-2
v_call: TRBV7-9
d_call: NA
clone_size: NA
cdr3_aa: CASSFEGDYGYTF
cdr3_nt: TGTGCCAGCAGCTTCGAAGGGGACTATGGCTACACCTTC

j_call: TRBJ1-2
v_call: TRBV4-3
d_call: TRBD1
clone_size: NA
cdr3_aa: CASSTQGYGYTF
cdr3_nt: TGCGCCAGCAGCACACAGGGGTATGGCTACACCTTC

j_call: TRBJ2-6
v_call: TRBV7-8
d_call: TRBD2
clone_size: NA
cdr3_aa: CASSSGRGASGANVLTF
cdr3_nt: TGTGCCAGCAGCTCCGGGCGGGGGGCCTCTGGGGCCAACGTCCTGACTTTC

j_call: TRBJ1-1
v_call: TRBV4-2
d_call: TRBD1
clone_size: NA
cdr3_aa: CASSQGRGREYMNTEAFF
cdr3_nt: TGTGCCAGCAGCCAAGGAAGGGGGCGCGAATACATGAACACTGAAGCTTTCTTT

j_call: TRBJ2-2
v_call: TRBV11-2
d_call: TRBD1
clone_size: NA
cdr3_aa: CASQRDSTNTGELFF
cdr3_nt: TGTGCCAGCCAAAGGGACAGCACGAACACCGGGGAGCTGTTTTTT

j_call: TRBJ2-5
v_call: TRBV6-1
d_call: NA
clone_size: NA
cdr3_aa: CASSDGTAQWETQYF
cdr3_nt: TGTGCCAGCAGTGACGGGACTGCCCAATGGGAGACCCAGTACTTC

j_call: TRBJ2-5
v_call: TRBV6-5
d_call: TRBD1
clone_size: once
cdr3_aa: CASSYSNRGAETQYF
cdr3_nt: TGTGCCAGCAGTTACTCCAACAGGGGCGCGGAGACCCAGTACTTC

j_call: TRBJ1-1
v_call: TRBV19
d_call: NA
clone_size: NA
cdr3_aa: CASSPRSPDRATEAFF
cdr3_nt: TGTGCCAGTAGTCCCCGGTCTCCCGACAGAGCGACTGAAGCTTTCTTT

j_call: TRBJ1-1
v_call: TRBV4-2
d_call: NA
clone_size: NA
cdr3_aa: CASSLTAERSEAFF
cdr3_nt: TGTGCCAGCAGCCTGACGGCCGAAAGGTCTGAAGCTTTCTTT

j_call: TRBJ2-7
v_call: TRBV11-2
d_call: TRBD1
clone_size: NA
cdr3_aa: CASRGGQGVRYEQYF
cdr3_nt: TGTGCCAGCAGGGGAGGACAGGGAGTTCGGTACGAGCAGTACTTC

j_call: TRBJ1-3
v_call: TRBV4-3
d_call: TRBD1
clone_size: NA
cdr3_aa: CASSQGGQRSGNTIYF
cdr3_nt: TGCGCCAGCAGCCAAGGGGGACAGCGCTCTGGAAACACCATATATTTT

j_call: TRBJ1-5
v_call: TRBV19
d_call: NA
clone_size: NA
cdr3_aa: CASRDSDRNYQPQHF
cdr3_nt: TGTGCCAGTAGAGATTCTGACAGGAATTATCAGCCCCAGCATTTT

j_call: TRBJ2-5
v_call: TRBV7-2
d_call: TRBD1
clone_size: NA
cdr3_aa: CASSFVGQRQETQYF
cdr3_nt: TGTGCCAGCAGCTTCGTGGGACAGCGTCAAGAGACCCAGTACTTC

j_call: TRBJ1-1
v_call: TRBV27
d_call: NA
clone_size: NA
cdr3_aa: CASWLEGQYTEAFF
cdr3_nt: TGTGCCAGCTGGCTTGAGGGGCAGTACACTGAAGCTTTCTTT

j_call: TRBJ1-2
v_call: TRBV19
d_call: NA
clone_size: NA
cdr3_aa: CASKFQGPNYGYTF
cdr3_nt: TGTGCCAGTAAGTTCCAGGGCCCTAACTATGGCTACACCTTC

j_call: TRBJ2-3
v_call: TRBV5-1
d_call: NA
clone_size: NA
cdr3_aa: CASSLAATITDTQYF
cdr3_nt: TGCGCCAGCAGCTTGGCCGCGACAATCACAGATACGCAGTATTTT

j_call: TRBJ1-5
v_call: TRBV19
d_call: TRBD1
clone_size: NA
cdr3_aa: CASSRRQGLNNQPQHF
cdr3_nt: TGTGCCAGTAGTAGACGACAGGGGCTGAACAATCAGCCCCAGCATTTT

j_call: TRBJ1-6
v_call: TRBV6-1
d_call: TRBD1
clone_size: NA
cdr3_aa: CASSEGVARGFGSPLHF
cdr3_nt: TGTGCCAGCAGTGAGGGGGTCGCCAGGGGGTTTGGATCACCCCTCCACTTT

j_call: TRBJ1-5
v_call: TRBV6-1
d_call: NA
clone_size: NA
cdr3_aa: CASSESSGGQPQHF
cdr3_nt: TGTGCCAGCAGTGAATCCTCGGGGGGGCAGCCCCAGCATTTT

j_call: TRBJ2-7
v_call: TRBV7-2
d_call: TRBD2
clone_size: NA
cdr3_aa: CASSSKSGGEQYF
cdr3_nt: TGTGCCAGCAGCTCTAAGTCCGGGGGGGAGCAGTACTTC

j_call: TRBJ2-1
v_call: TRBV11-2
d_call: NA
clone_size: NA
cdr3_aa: CASSLGPLDYNEQFF
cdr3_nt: TGTGCCAGCAGCTTAGGGCCCCTAGATTACAATGAGCAGTTCTTC